This paragraph covers one T cell receptor (beta chain) sequence. Its antigen remains unknown. The genomic DNA of each subset was split evenly across several immunoSEQ plates. Only in-frame clones appear in the TCRdb table, and some are missing; sequencing was by immunoSEQ multiplex PCR. The profile shows about 2.3 million clones, approximately 93% of them singletons. The record originates from a study of shared clonotypes between healthy human individuals. Findings of the study overall: The study generally estimated greater richness for naive than memory subsets. Blood was the only sampled material, and tissue repertoires likely differ.

CDR1 and CDR2 (germline): KGHSH, LQKENI. V shed 2 bases and J 0 bases; nucleotides not matched to a gene: 4. The CDR3 is 16 amino acids. V gene TRBV18 combines with J gene TRBJ2-3; TRBD2 aligns across 8 bases. The sample consisted of naive CD4+ T cells from PBMCs. Subset specified: CD45RA+ positively selected. This clonotype originated in a man aged 18 to 29 in good health. Some clones in this sample may be carry-over from other donors' samples. The CDR3 nucleotides read TGTGCCAGCTCACCATTGAGCGGGAGTAGCACAGATACGCAGTATTTT. Its translation: CASSPLSGSSTDTQYF.